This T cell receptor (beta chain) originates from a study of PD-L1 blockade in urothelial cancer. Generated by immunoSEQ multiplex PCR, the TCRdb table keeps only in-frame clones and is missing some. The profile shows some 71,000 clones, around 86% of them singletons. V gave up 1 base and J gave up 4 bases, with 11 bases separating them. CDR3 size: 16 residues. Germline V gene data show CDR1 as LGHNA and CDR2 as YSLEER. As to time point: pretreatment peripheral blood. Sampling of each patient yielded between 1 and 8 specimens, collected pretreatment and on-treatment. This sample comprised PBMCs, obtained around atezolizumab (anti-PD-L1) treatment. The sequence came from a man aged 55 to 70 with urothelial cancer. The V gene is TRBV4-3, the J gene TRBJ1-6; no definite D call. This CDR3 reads CASSQGGGRYNSPLHF. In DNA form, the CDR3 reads TGCGCCAGCAGCCAAGGCGGAGGACGTTATAATTCACCCCTCCACTTT.